This T cell receptor (beta chain) derives from a study of PD-1 blockade in classical Hodgkin lymphoma. The wider study: Patients were dosed intravenously with nivolumab at 3 mg/kg every 2 weeks.

Regarding time point: cycle 4 day 1 (C4D1), after more than five weeks of nivolumab. No patient escaped relapse after autologous stem cell transplantation, and brentuximab vedotin exposure varied. The protocol was immunoSEQ multiplex PCR, while the TCRdb copy is restricted to in-frame clones and leaves out a portion. The sample includes over 70,000 clones, approximately 90% seen only once; the top ten take 2.9%. Trimming took off 5 bases at V and 0 bases at J, with 8 bases between the two ends. Germline CDR1 reads SQVTM; CDR2 reads ANQGSEA. This CDR3 is built from 13 residues. The chain is built from TRBV29-1 and TRBJ2-1, with D perhaps TRBD2 (5 bases). The sequencing here drew on peripheral blood mononuclear cells (PBMCs), taken before the fourth cycle of nivolumab. The origin of this receptor is a human donor with classical Hodgkin lymphoma. The CDR3 nucleotides are TGCAGCGTTACGGGGAGCTCCTACAATGAGCAGTTCTTC. Its translation: CSVTGSSYNEQFF.